One sample yielded the 15 T cell receptor beta chains listed below, sequenced in a study of blood T cell repertoires in COVID-19. This table comes from immunoSEQ multiplex PCR, and its TCRdb copy is limited to in-frame clones, with some not included. This sample yields just over 250,000 clones, of which 70% to 90% are seen a single time; 2% to 2.5% belongs to the top ten. Sequencing was done on a sample of peripheral blood. These receptor sequences come from a woman aged 45-65 years with acute or convalescent COVID-19.

This clone occurred a few times. The V call is TRBV13, the J call TRBJ2-7; 7 nucleotides align to TRBD1. The CDR3 has 16 amino acids. With V trimmed by 5 bases and J by 9 bases, 19 bases remained unmatched. Germline V gene data show CDR1 as PRHDT and CDR2 as FYEKMQ (reference sequence). CDR3 sequence reads: CASSHSLDRISQGQYF. DNA for the CDR3: TGTGCCAGCAGCCACAGTTTGGACAGGATATCCCAAGGGCAGTACTTC.

The chain uses TRBV5-5 and TRBJ2-1, with 9 bases identical to TRBD1. Germline V gene data show CDR1 as SGHKS and CDR2 as YYEKEE (reference sequence). V lost 5 bases to trimming and J lost 1 base; unmatched junction nucleotides: 4. CDR3 size: 15 residues. The CDR3 loop reads CASSWTGESYNEQFF. In DNA form, the CDR3 reads TGTGCCAGCAGTTGGACAGGGGAGTCCTACAATGAGCAGTTCTTC.

The gene calls are TRBV7-2 and TRBJ2-3; 7 nucleotides agree with TRBD2. The CDR3 runs 16 residues. In germline, CDR1 is SGHTA, CDR2 FQGNSA. V shed 2 bases, J shed 4 bases, and the junction held 9 bases outside the gene matches. The DNA of the CDR3 is TGTGCCAGCAGCTTATTCTTCGGCGGGAGTGCAGATACGCAGTATTTT. It translates to CASSLFFGGSADTQYF.

The chain employs TRBV2 and TRBJ2-3; D remains unclear. CDR1 is SNHLY, CDR2 FYNNEI, per germline. This CDR3 has 15 residues. Trimming cost V 4 bases and J 0 bases, with 11 bases left between them. The CDR3 protein is CASSVIWRSTDTQYF. CDR3 bases: TGTGCCAGCAGTGTAATATGGAGAAGCACAGATACGCAGTATTTT.

As concerns this clone: This CDR3 is also generated by other DNA sequences in the sample. J is TRBJ1-2 and V is TRBV6-5, with TRBD1 matching over 8 bases. Looked up from germline, CDR1 is MNHEY and CDR2 is SVGAGI. CDR3 length: 13 residues. Trimming removed 6 bases from V and 5 bases from J; junction bases left unmatched: 5. DNA of the CDR3: TGTGCCAGCAGCCGAGACAGGGGTTATGGCTACACCTTC. It is translated as CASSRDRGYGYTF.

The V and J genes are TRBV9 and TRBJ2-7; 7 nucleotides align to TRBD2. Germline V lookup: CDR1 SGDLS, CDR2 YYNGEE. This CDR3 region has 15 residues. V lost 2 bases, J lost 6 bases, and 11 bases stayed unmatched. For the CDR3, the DNA is TGTGCCAGCAGCGTCGCGTCGGGGGGACTGGGCGAGCAGTACTTC. It yields the protein CASSVASGGLGEQYF.

The chain uses TRBV7-9 and TRBJ1-1; no definite D call. The CDR3 is 12 residues long. Germline V lookup: CDR1 SEHNR, CDR2 FQNEAQ (reference sequence). V lost 4 bases and J 5 bases, leaving 8 bases between the germline ends. The CDR3 here is CASSSGLTEAFF. CDR3 nucleotides: TGTGCCAGCAGCTCGGGATTAACTGAAGCTTTCTTT.

The chain combines TRBV18 with TRBJ1-5; 9 nucleotides agree with TRBD1. V lost 2 bases and J lost 6; bases outside the gene matches: 8. The CDR3 runs 16 residues. Germline values: CDR1 KGHSH, CDR2 LQKENI. The CDR3 nucleotides are TGTGCCAGCTCACCAACCGGGACAGGGATGGGTCAGCCCCAGCATTTT. Translated, it gives CASSPTGTGMGQPQHF.

The V call is TRBV9, the J call TRBJ2-1; 16 nucleotides line up with TRBD2. V trimming: 3 bases; J trimming: 12 bases; junction bases outside the gene matches: 9. Germline V gene lookup returns CDR1 SGDLS and CDR2 YYNGEE. The CDR3 is 16 amino acids. For the CDR3, the DNA is TGTGCCAGCAGCGAGGGCCCCGGGACTAGCGGGAGGGGGCAGTTCTTC. This codes for CASSEGPGTSGRGQFF.

The rearrangement uses TRBV7-2 and TRBJ1-2; D unclear. The CDR3 has 11 residues. Germline values: CDR1 SGHTA, CDR2 FQGNSA. The V and J ends lost 5 bases and 4 bases respectively, with 5 bases between them. The CDR3 spells CASSRGYGYTF. DNA for the CDR3: TGTGCCAGCAGCCGGGGCTATGGCTACACCTTC.

The V call is TRBV7-8, the J call TRBJ1-1, with D uncertain. Germline loops: CDR1 SGHVS, CDR2 FQNEAQ. CDR3 length: 16 amino acids. The ends were cut back, 3 bases at V and 0 bases at J, with 14 bases in the middle. CDR3 residues: CASSFVWQTMNTEAFF. The CDR3 nucleotides read TGTGCCAGCAGCTTTGTTTGGCAGACTATGAACACTGAAGCTTTCTTT.

This clone has more than one count but fewer than ten. This chain uses TRBV7-9 with TRBJ2-1; the D gene is possibly TRBD2 (6 bases). The V gene's germline CDR1 is SEHNR and CDR2 FQNEAQ (reference sequence). The CDR3 spans 16 residues. The V end lost 0 bases, the J end lost 6 bases, and 15 bases lay between the germline ends. In nucleotides, the CDR3 is TGTGCCAGCAGCTTAGCTTCGGGAGTTCCTCGCAATGAGCAGTTCTTC. It yields the protein CASSLASGVPRNEQFF.

There are a few counts of this clone. V is TRBV5-4 and J is TRBJ2-5; TRBD1 might be the D (7 bases). The length of the CDR3 is 13 residues. CDR1 and CDR2 (germline): SGHNT, YYREEE (reference sequence). Trimming removed 3 bases from V and 3 bases from J, with 9 bases in between. The CDR3 spells CASSSGGKETQYF. CDR3 sequence (DNA): TGTGCCAGCAGCTCAGGGGGGAAAGAGACCCAGTACTTC.

The CDR3 sequence is CASSSPGDRSYEQYF. CDR3 nucleotides: TGTGCCAGCAGCTCGCCCGGGGATAGAAGTTACGAGCAGTACTTC. V and J are TRBV7-2 and TRBJ2-7; perhaps TRBD2 as D (5 bases). The V and J ends lost 4 bases and 4 bases respectively, with 17 bases between them. Germline values: CDR1 SGHTA, CDR2 FQGNSA. The CDR3 contains 15 residues.

The chain joins TRBV6-5 to TRBJ2-7; TRBD1 might be the D (6 bases). The V end was cut by 2 bases, the J end by 2 bases, with 10 bases between. CDR1 is MNHEY, CDR2 SVGAGI, per germline. The CDR3 length is 14 residues. This CDR3 reads CASSYGGGPYEQYF. In DNA, the CDR3 is TGTGCCAGCAGTTACGGTGGGGGCCCCTACGAGCAGTACTTC.